The 17 T cell receptor beta chains below were found in one sample sequenced in a study of blood T cell repertoires in COVID-19. Profiling relied on immunoSEQ multiplex PCR, and the TCRdb table lists in-frame clones only, not all of them. This repertoire shows some 320,000 clones, over 85% found once; its top ten account for around 2.6%. The sample was PBMCs or T cells enriched from blood (not recorded which). The source of these receptors is a man between 60 and 75 years old who had recovered from COVID-19.

The rearrangement joins TRBV3-1 (or the pseudogene TRBV3-2) to TRBJ1-1, with D perhaps matching TRBD1 (5 bases). This CDR3 contains 13 residues. Germline assignment: CDR1 LGHDT and CDR2 YNNKEL (reference sequence). Trimming took off 5 bases at V and 3 bases at J, with 10 bases between the two ends. The CDR3 sequence: CASSSTGYTEAFF. In DNA form, the CDR3 reads TGTGCCAGCAGCAGTACAGGATACACTGAAGCTTTCTTT.

The chain combines TRBV4-1 with TRBJ2-4; 9 bases are a match to TRBD1. Germline loops: CDR1 MGHRA, CDR2 YSYEKL. The CDR3 has 15 amino acids. Trimming cost V 1 base and J 7 bases; bases outside gene matches: 5. CDR3 in DNA: TGCGCCAGCAGCCAAGCCTCGGGGACAGGGAACATTCAGTACTTC. This encodes CASSQASGTGNIQYF.

This clone was recorded only once. The chain combines TRBV7-3 with TRBJ2-7; TRBD1 matches at 8 bases. CDR1 and CDR2 from the germline V gene are SGHTA and FQGTGA. J lost 0 bases, V lost 5 bases, and 12 bases had no gene match. There are 17 residues in the CDR3. The CDR3 here is CASSPTPRTGNSYEQYF. Here the CDR3 DNA reads TGTGCCAGCAGCCCGACTCCCCGGACAGGGAACTCCTACGAGCAGTACTTC.

V is TRBV9 and J is TRBJ2-2, with a tentative D call TRBD2 (6 bases). CDR3 size: 15 residues. Between the trimmed V and J ends, which lost 0 bases and 5 bases, there was a span of 11 bases. The germline CDR1 and CDR2 sequences are SGDLS and YYNGEE. Here the CDR3 DNA reads TGTGCCAGCAGCGTAGCGGGAGTTAGGACCGGGGAGCTGTTTTTT. Protein product: CASSVAGVRTGELFF.

This chain joins TRBV4-1 and TRBJ1-6; possibly TRBD1 for D (5 bases). The V end was cut by 4 bases, the J end by 6 bases, with 22 bases between. Germline loops: CDR1 MGHRA, CDR2 YSYEKL. The CDR3 extends over 18 amino acids. The CDR3 DNA is TGCGCCAGCAGCCTTCTCATTCGGTCAGGGATGGGTAATTCACCCCTCCACTTT. This encodes CASSLLIRSGMGNSPLHF.

The rearrangement links TRBV5-1 to TRBJ2-2; 8 positions agree with TRBD2. The CDR3 totals 16 residues. CDR1 is SGHRS, CDR2 YFSETQ, per germline. Trimming took 5 bases from V and 2 from J; bases not matched to a gene: 8. The CDR3 region has the DNA TGCGCCAGCAGACCCGGGAGGGGTTCTAACACCGGGGAGCTGTTTTTT. Amino acids: CASRPGRGSNTGELFF.

The rearrangement uses TRBV2 and TRBJ1-4; TRBD1 aligns across 7 bases. The trim removed 4 bases at V and 4 bases at J, leaving 3 bases unmatched. There are 14 residues in the CDR3. The V gene's germline CDR1 is SNHLY and CDR2 FYNNEI. CDR3 coding DNA: TGTGCCAGCAGTGGACAGGGAGGTAATGAAAAACTGTTTTTT. This gives the protein CASSGQGGNEKLFF.

The chain joins TRBV6-2 or TRBV6-3 to TRBJ2-1, with D possibly TRBD1 on 5 matching bases. This CDR3 has 13 residues. Germline CDR1 reads MNHEY; CDR2 reads SVGEGT. Trimming shortened V by 4 bases and J by 6 bases, and 10 bases separated the two germline ends. CDR3 in DNA: TGTGCCAGCAGTTCAGGGTCCAGCAATGAGCAGTTCTTC. Translated: CASSSGSSNEQFF.

The chain combines TRBV5-5 with TRBJ2-2; TRBD2 aligns across 11 bases. The CDR3 has 18 amino acids. V gave up 4 bases and J gave up 5 bases; unmatched junction bases: 13. Germline V lookup: CDR1 SGHKS, CDR2 YYEKEE (reference sequence). The CDR3, as DNA: TGTGCCAGCAGCCCTCATCCTGGGGTAGCGGGAGGGACCGGGGAGCTGTTTTTT. Translated, it gives CASSPHPGVAGGTGELFF.

This clone was seen only once. CDR3 sequence reads: CASSLVGGGGYEQYF. For the CDR3, the DNA is TGTGCCAGCAGCTTGGTCGGTGGGGGCGGATACGAGCAGTACTTC. J is TRBJ2-7 and V is TRBV5-6; D is possibly TRBD1 (6 bases). There are 15 residues in the CDR3. V lost 0 bases and J 4 bases, leaving 14 bases between the germline ends. Germline values: CDR1 SGHDT, CDR2 YYEEEE. Full variable domain (missing parts from reference TRBV5-6 and TRBJ2-7): DAGVTQSPTHLIKTRGQQVTLRCSPKSGHDTVSWYQQALGQGPQFIFQYYEEEERQRGNFPDRFSGHQFPNYSSELNVNALLLGDSALYLCASSLVGGGGYEQYFGPGTRLTVT.

The CDR3 sequence is CASSRDKNTEAFF. Here the CDR3 DNA reads TGTGCCAGCAGTAGGGACAAGAACACTGAAGCTTTCTTT. This sequence joins TRBV2 and TRBJ1-1; TRBD1 is a possible D gene (6 bases). V lost 5 bases and J 1 base, leaving 8 bases between the germline ends. The CDR3 has 13 amino acids. In germline, CDR1 is SNHLY, CDR2 FYNNEI.

The DNA for the CDR3 is TGTGCCAGCAGCTTAGATTGGGGGGGTTGGCACACTGAAGCTTTCTTT. Its translation: CASSLDWGGWHTEAFF. The rearrangement joins TRBV7-8 to TRBJ1-1, with D possibly TRBD1 on 5 matching bases. Per the germline V gene, CDR1 is SGHVS and CDR2 is FQNEAQ. The ends were cut back, 1 base at V and 3 bases at J, with 15 bases in the middle. The CDR3 loop spans 16 amino acids.

This clone appeared once. The chain uses TRBV7-3 and TRBJ2-2; no clear D. In germline, CDR1 is SGHTA, CDR2 FQGTGA. With 4 bases removed from V and 6 bases from J, the gap between germline ends came to 18 bases. CDR3 size: 16 residues. The DNA of the CDR3 is TGTGCCAGCAGCTCAAGTGTGCAGCGAGGTGCCGGGGAGCTGTTTTTT. Its protein product is CASSSSVQRGAGELFF.

The chain combines TRBV4-1 with TRBJ1-1; 9 bases align to TRBD1. The germline CDR1 and CDR2 sequences are MGHRA and YSYEKL. After removal of 2 bases from V and 4 bases from J, the junction contained 5 bases not matched to a gene. This CDR3 region has 15 residues. This chain's CDR3 is CASSQTGGLSTEAFF. The CDR3, as DNA: TGCGCCAGCAGCCAAACAGGGGGCTTAAGCACTGAAGCTTTCTTT.

This chain uses TRBV19 with TRBJ2-2; TRBD2 matches 8 bases. Per the germline V gene, CDR1 is LNHDA and CDR2 is SQIVND (reference sequence). CDR3 size: 15 residues. V lost 4 bases, J lost 1 base, and 2 bases stayed unmatched. This chain's CDR3 is CASSRSGGNTGELFF. The DNA for the CDR3 is TGTGCCAGTAGTAGAAGCGGGGGGAACACCGGGGAGCTGTTTTTT.

Written as DNA, the CDR3 is TGTGCCAGCAGCGAAACAGGAGACACTGAAGCTTTCTTT. Amino acids: CASSETGDTEAFF. The genes are TRBV7-9 and TRBJ1-1; D perhaps matches TRBD1 (5 bases). CDR1 and CDR2 (germline): SEHNR, FQNEAQ (reference sequence). V shed 5 bases and J shed 3 bases, with 10 bases lying between them. The CDR3 runs to 13 residues.

The chain uses TRBV18 and TRBJ2-1; 7 bases are a match to TRBD2. With V trimmed by 5 bases and J by 8 bases, 15 bases remained unmatched. CDR1 KGHSH and CDR2 LQKENI come from the germline V gene. The CDR3 spans 16 residues. The CDR3 reads CASSARLARTIHEQFF. CDR3 DNA sequence: TGTGCCAGCTCAGCACGACTAGCCCGGACGATCCATGAGCAGTTCTTC.